These 13 T cell receptor beta chains were all obtained from the same sample, sequenced in a study of CD8 T cells in ankylosing spondylitis. Findings of the study overall: Among TCR beta sequences, a motif of eight highly homologous variants appeared characteristic of ankylosing spondylitis blood.

For these TCRs, the target antigens are not known. MiXCR, run by TCRdb on the 5' RACE reads, gives a single entry per CDR3 protein. The profile shows around 770,000 distinct CDR3 sequences, about 20% of them singletons. Sequenced sample: blood, either unsorted or a sorted T cell fraction (not recorded which). The receptors were gathered from a male donor with ankylosing spondylitis.

This sequence joins TRBV12-3 or TRBV12-4 and TRBJ2-5; no clear D. The ends were cut back, 5 bases at V and 4 bases at J, with 11 bases in the middle. This CDR3 region has 13 residues. The CDR3 sequence: CASSKTTRETQYF. CDR3 DNA: TGTGCCAGCAGTAAAACAACGAGAGAGACCCAGTACTTC.

The chain recombines TRBV12-3 or TRBV12-4 with TRBJ1-2; D not resolved. With 0 bases removed from V and 7 bases from J, the gap between germline ends came to 15 bases. The CDR3 runs 15 residues. Here the CDR3 reads CASSLALGVSGGYTF. The DNA of the CDR3 is TGTGCCAGCAGTTTAGCGCTCGGGGTATCGGGTGGCTACACCTTC.

The chain combines TRBV12-3 or TRBV12-4 with TRBJ1-1; no clear D. Trimming shortened V by 5 bases and J by 5 bases, and 9 bases separated the two germline ends. The CDR3 runs to 12 residues. Written as DNA, the CDR3 is TGTGCCAGCAGTGTCGGCGCGACTGAAGCTTTCTTT. Encoded protein: CASSVGATEAFF.

The chain carries TRBV7-6 and TRBJ2-7; TRBD2 is a possible D gene (7 bases). The germline CDR1 and CDR2 sequences are SGHVS and FNYEAQ. The CDR3 length is 15 residues. V dropped 0 bases and J dropped 6 bases, with 15 bases sitting between them. This CDR3 reads CASSLARGRAGEQYF. Here the CDR3 DNA reads TGTGCCAGCAGCTTAGCAAGGGGGAGGGCTGGCGAGCAGTACTTC.

This clonotype was found a few times. The chain uses TRBV21-1 and TRBJ2-7; the listed D gene, TRBD2, was not tested against the DNA. TRBV21-1 is labeled a pseudogene. The CDR3 has 21 residues. The CDR3 spells CASSSHAGLADRRHSSYEQYF. The DNA of the CDR3 is TGTGCCAGCAGCTCCCACGCCGGGCTAGCCGACCGCCGACACAGCTCCTACGAGCAGTACTTC.

This clonotype was counted between two and nine times. The V call is TRBV10-3, the J call TRBJ2-4; D may be TRBD1 (6 bases). CDR1 is ENHRY and CDR2 is SYGVKD in the germline V gene. Trimming took off 0 bases at V and 0 bases at J, with 18 bases between the two ends. This CDR3 spans 19 amino acids. CDR3 region: CAISESSVPGALAKNIQYF. The DNA for the CDR3 is TGTGCCATCAGTGAGTCGTCGGTGCCAGGGGCCCTAGCCAAAAACATTCAGTACTTC.

Only a few counts were recorded for this clonotype. This chain links TRBV2 with TRBJ2-5; no reliable D call. Between the trimmed V and J ends, which lost 7 bases and 4 bases, there was a span of 10 bases. Germline loops: CDR1 SNHLY, CDR2 FYNNEI. The CDR3 contains 12 residues. In nucleotides, the CDR3 is TGTGCCAGCACGGTAGGCGGAGAGACCCAGTACTTC. Residues: CASTVGGETQYF.

CDR3 amino acids: CASSPQGGIGSPLHF. The DNA for the CDR3 is TGTGCCAGCAGTCCACAGGGGGGCATTGGTTCACCCCTCCACTTT. The chain recombines TRBV12-3 or TRBV12-4 with TRBJ1-6, with 8 bases aligning to TRBD1. CDR3 size: 15 residues. V dropped 5 bases and J dropped 9; count of bases not matched to a gene: 9.

The chain is built from TRBV6-2 or TRBV6-3 and TRBJ1-5; the D is unclear. V was pared by 3 bases and J by 6 bases, with 6 bases between. The CDR3 spans 12 residues. Germline values: CDR1 MNHEY, CDR2 SVGEGT. The CDR3 bases are TGTGCCAGCAGTTATGCAGCTCAGCCCCAGCATTTT. This codes for CASSYAAQPQHF.

The table lists this clonotype with a few counts. The J gene is TRBJ1-1, the V gene TRBV12-3 or TRBV12-4, with no clear D. This CDR3 is built from 13 residues. Trimming cost V 3 bases and J 3 bases, with 8 bases left between them. As DNA, the CDR3 is TGTGCCAGCAGTTTTCTGGGGTACACTGAAGCTTTCTTT. This codes for CASSFLGYTEAFF.

This clonotype was counted only a few times. V gene TRBV4-1 combines with J gene TRBJ1-2; D not resolved. The V gene lost 0 bases and the J gene lost 4 bases, with 12 bases spanning the gap. This CDR3 is 15 amino acids long. CDR1 is MGHRA and CDR2 is YSYEKL in the germline V gene. The CDR3 nucleotides are TGCGCCAGCAGCCAAGATCCTACTGAGTTCTATGGCTACACCTTC. Its translation: CASSQDPTEFYGYTF.

This rearrangement joins TRBV28 to TRBJ1-1, with 8 bases identical to TRBD1. The junction had 15 bases not matched to a gene; V was cut back by 7 bases and J by 2 bases. CDR1 and CDR2 from the germline V gene are MDHEN and SYDVKM. This CDR3 is built from 17 residues. CDR3 protein: CASIPDDLDRVNTEAFF. CDR3 in DNA: TGTGCCAGCATCCCAGACGATCTGGACAGGGTAAACACTGAAGCTTTCTTT.

Only a few counts were recorded for this clonotype. J is TRBJ2-1 and V is TRBV29-1, with D perhaps TRBD2 (5 bases). Germline CDR1 and CDR2: SQVTM and ANQGSEA. The V end was cut by 4 bases, the J end by 2 bases, with 18 bases between. There are 16 residues in the CDR3. The CDR3 protein is CSVVGSVEEAYNEQFF. The CDR3, as DNA: TGCAGCGTTGTAGGGAGCGTGGAAGAAGCCTACAATGAGCAGTTCTTC.